One and the same sample provided the 9 T cell receptor beta chains below, sequenced in a study of Ad26.COV2.S vaccination and SARS-CoV-2 variants (dated by TCRdb to 2020 to 2023). Receptors were amplified or captured by the immunoSEQ multiplex PCR assay. The table was pulled from immuneACCESS by TCRdb, which kept in-frame rearrangements only. Such tables lose some clones; where checked, under half of the loss comes from unresolved V genes, and the rest has no known cause. For this sample the table gives around 400,000 clones, of which 89% were detected only once. In total, the top ten clones hold under 2% of the sample. The sample's treatment or condition label, in plain terms: roughly 18 received Ad26.COV2.S at low or high dose, single or two shots; 5 received placebo; per-sample allocation not given. Repertoires of vaccine and placebo recipients were sequenced from samples collected on day 63 after the first injection.

The sequences come from peripheral blood, collected in a trial of Ad26.COV2.S vaccine versus placebo. The receptors stem from a person between 18 and 59 years old who received the Ad26.COV2.S COVID-19 vaccine or a placebo.

This sequence joins TRBV2 and TRBJ1-3; 11 bases line up with TRBD1. Germline CDR1 SNHLY, CDR2 FYNNEI. The CDR3 is 14 amino acids. V lost 6 bases to trimming and J lost 5 bases; unmatched junction nucleotides: 3. The DNA of the CDR3 is TGTGCCAGCAGGGGGACAGGGGGAAGAAACACCATATATTTT. Translating gives CASRGTGGRNTIYF. The whole variable domain, remainder taken from reference TRBV2 and TRBJ1-3, is EPEVTQTPSHQVTQMGQEVILRCVPISNHLYFYWYRQILGQKVEFLVSFYNNEISEKSEIFDDQFSVERPDGSNFTLKIRSTKLEDSAMYFCASRGTGGRNTIYFGEGSWLTVV.

The chain joins TRBV10-3 to TRBJ1-1; perhaps TRBD1 as D (5 bases). With 2 bases removed from V and 7 bases from J, the gap between germline ends came to 17 bases. The CDR3 is 15 amino acids. The germline V gene has CDR1 ENHRY and CDR2 SYGVKD. The CDR3 region has the DNA TGTGCCATCAGTGAGAGTACTTTGGGACTGAGTGAAGCTTTCTTT. Its protein is CAISESTLGLSEAFF.

The chain is built from TRBV24-1 and TRBJ2-2, with D possibly TRBD1 on 5 matching bases. Trimming cost V 0 bases and J 6 bases, with 10 bases left between them. There are 15 residues in the CDR3. Germline V gene sequence: CDR1 KGHDR, CDR2 SFDVKD. The CDR3 protein is CATSDLQGVPGELFF. The CDR3 DNA sequence: TGTGCCACCAGTGATTTGCAAGGGGTTCCCGGGGAGCTGTTTTTT.

The count of this clone is one. V usage is TRBV27 and J usage is TRBJ2-7; 7 bases line up with TRBD2. Trimming took 5 bases from V and 0 from J; bases not matched to a gene: 10. The CDR3 is made up of 16 amino acids. Germline lookup yields CDR1 MNHEY and CDR2 SMNVEV (reference sequence). The CDR3 sequence: CASSPLLGRNSYEQYF. In DNA, the CDR3 is TGTGCCAGCAGTCCTTTACTCGGGAGGAACTCCTACGAGCAGTACTTC.

The chain has TRBV10-3 and TRBJ1-1; TRBD1 matches at 7 bases. CDR1 and CDR2 (germline): ENHRY, SYGVKD. This CDR3 is built from 15 residues. The V and J ends lost 3 bases and 2 bases, in that order; junction bases with no gene match: 6. The CDR3 reads CAISDNDRANTEAFF. The CDR3 DNA is TGTGCCATCAGTGATAACGACAGGGCCAACACTGAAGCTTTCTTT.

V and J are TRBV2 and TRBJ2-3, with 10 positions matching TRBD2. CDR3 length: 18 amino acids. CDR1 and CDR2 (germline): SNHLY, FYNNEI. V trimming: 10 bases; J trimming: 0 bases; junction bases outside the gene matches: 16. The CDR3 sequence: CATIQRRAGGWSTDTQYF. CDR3 DNA sequence: TGTGCCACCATTCAGCGCCGAGCGGGAGGGTGGAGCACAGATACGCAGTATTTT.

The chain employs TRBV11-2 and TRBJ2-5; 9 nucleotides agree with TRBD1. Germline V gene lookup returns CDR1 SGHAT and CDR2 FQNNGV. This CDR3 comprises 14 residues. The V gene end was trimmed by 7 bases and the J gene end by 4 bases; junction bases not matched to a gene: 7. CDR3 in DNA: TGTGCCAGCAACCCACAGGGGGCAGGAGAGACCCAGTACTTC. Translation: CASNPQGAGETQYF.

The chain carries TRBV18 and TRBJ1-1; a possible D gene is TRBD1 (6 bases). This CDR3 is 13 amino acids long. Trimming took off 0 bases at V and 4 bases at J, with 6 bases between the two ends. Germline assignment: CDR1 KGHSH and CDR2 LQKENI. Here the CDR3 reads CASSPPGATEAFF. The CDR3, as DNA: TGTGCCAGCTCACCACCGGGGGCCACTGAAGCTTTCTTT.

The genes are TRBV7-2 and TRBJ2-2; 9 nucleotides match TRBD1. Germline CDR1 reads SGHTA; CDR2 reads FQGNSA. With V trimmed by 4 bases and J by 5 bases, 5 bases remained unmatched. This CDR3 contains 15 residues. This CDR3 is CASSWGQGRTGELFF. DNA of the CDR3: TGTGCCAGCAGCTGGGGACAGGGAAGGACCGGGGAGCTGTTTTTT.